Presented here are 8 T cell receptor beta chains from one specimen sequenced in a study of blood T cell repertoires in COVID-19. TCRdb's copy holds only in-frame clones and misses some; the assay was immunoSEQ multiplex PCR. This table holds approximately 220,000 clones, around 80% found once. The sample comprised peripheral blood. The receptors shown here come from a woman aged 80 or older with acute or convalescent COVID-19.

This chain links TRBV13 with TRBJ2-1; 10 bases are a match to TRBD2. V dropped 5 bases and J dropped 12; count of bases not matched to a gene: 16. CDR3 length: 16 residues. Germline V gives CDR1 PRHDT, CDR2 FYEKMQ (reference sequence). The DNA for the CDR3 is TGTGCCAGCAGCCCGATGACTAGCGGGCCCTGGTTGTCGCAGTTCTTC. Encoded protein: CASSPMTSGPWLSQFF.

The chain employs TRBV5-4 and TRBJ1-1; D not certain. CDR1 is SGHNT, CDR2 YYREEE, per germline (reference sequence). This CDR3 is built from 11 residues. The V end was cut by 3 bases, the J end by 7 bases, with 7 bases between. CDR3: CASSSLIEAFF. The CDR3, as DNA: TGTGCCAGCAGCTCTCTTATTGAAGCTTTCTTT.

This clone has more than one count but fewer than ten. This chain uses TRBV5-6 with TRBJ1-5, with D possibly matching TRBD1 (5 bases). CDR1 is SGHDT, CDR2 YYEEEE, per germline. V was shortened by 3 bases and J by 2 bases, with 9 bases between the two germline ends. The CDR3 covers 14 residues. CDR3 region: CASSWGGGNQPQHF. CDR3 in DNA: TGTGCCAGCAGCTGGGGAGGGGGCAATCAGCCCCAGCATTTT. The entire variable domain, with the rest obtained from reference TRBV5-6 and TRBJ1-5, is as follows: DAGVTQSPTHLIKTRGQQVTLRCSPKSGHDTVSWYQQALGQGPQFIFQYYEEEERQRGNFPDRFSGHQFPNYSSELNVNALLLGDSALYLCASSWGGGNQPQHFGDGTRLSIL.

Remarks on this clone: An end of the junction does not agree with germline; a read error may underlie this. This chain uses TRBV7-7 with TRBJ2-1, with 7 bases matching TRBD2. The germline CDR1 and CDR2 sequences are SSHAT and FNYEAQ (reference sequence). The CDR3 totals 13 residues. CDR3 sequence reads: CASSLGTNNEQFF. Here the CDR3 DNA reads TGTGCTAGCAGCTTAGGGACTAACAATGAGCAGTTCTTC.

J is TRBJ2-3 and V is TRBV5-1; maybe TRBD2 (5 bases). Trimming took off 4 bases at V and 2 bases at J, with 14 bases between the two ends. Germline V CDR1 and CDR2: SGHRS, YFSETQ. The CDR3 loop spans 15 amino acids. The CDR3 spells CASSRGLVPTDTQYF. CDR3 DNA: TGCGCCAGCAGCCGCGGACTGGTCCCCACAGATACGCAGTATTTT. Drawing the rest from reference TRBV5-1 and TRBJ2-3, the complete variable domain is KAGVTQTPRYLIKTRGQQVTLSCSPISGHRSVSWYQQTPGQGLQFLFEYFSETQRNKGNFPGRFSGRQFSNSRSEMNVSTLELGDSALYLCASSRGLVPTDTQYFGPGTRLTVL.

This chain joins TRBV11-3 and TRBJ2-5, with D uncertain. The CDR3 extends over 14 amino acids. Trimming cost V 5 bases and J 1 base, with 11 bases left between them. Looked up from germline, CDR1 is SGHNT and CDR2 is YENEEA. CDR3 bases: TGTGCCAGCAGCCCACTCAGGTTCCAAGAGACCCAGTACTTC. Encoded protein: CASSPLRFQETQYF.

The chain is built from TRBV15 and TRBJ1-2; the match to TRBD1 covers 8 bases. V lost 3 bases to trimming and J lost 2 bases; unmatched junction nucleotides: 11. This CDR3 region has 17 residues. Germline V gene sequence: CDR1 LNHNV, CDR2 YYDKDF (reference sequence). CDR3 sequence reads: CATSRERTGTGNYGYTF. The CDR3 region has the DNA TGTGCCACCAGCAGGGAGAGGACCGGGACAGGCAACTATGGCTACACCTTC.

This clone appeared once. The chain combines TRBV19 with TRBJ1-2, with a tentative D call TRBD1 (5 bases). Between the trimmed V and J ends, which lost 3 bases and 5 bases, there was a span of 16 bases. Germline CDR1 is LNHDA and CDR2 is SQIVND (reference sequence). CDR3 size: 15 residues. CDR3 coding DNA: TGTGCCAGTAGTATTTCCCCCGCAGGGCTTTATGGCTACACCTTC. Protein sequence: CASSISPAGLYGYTF.